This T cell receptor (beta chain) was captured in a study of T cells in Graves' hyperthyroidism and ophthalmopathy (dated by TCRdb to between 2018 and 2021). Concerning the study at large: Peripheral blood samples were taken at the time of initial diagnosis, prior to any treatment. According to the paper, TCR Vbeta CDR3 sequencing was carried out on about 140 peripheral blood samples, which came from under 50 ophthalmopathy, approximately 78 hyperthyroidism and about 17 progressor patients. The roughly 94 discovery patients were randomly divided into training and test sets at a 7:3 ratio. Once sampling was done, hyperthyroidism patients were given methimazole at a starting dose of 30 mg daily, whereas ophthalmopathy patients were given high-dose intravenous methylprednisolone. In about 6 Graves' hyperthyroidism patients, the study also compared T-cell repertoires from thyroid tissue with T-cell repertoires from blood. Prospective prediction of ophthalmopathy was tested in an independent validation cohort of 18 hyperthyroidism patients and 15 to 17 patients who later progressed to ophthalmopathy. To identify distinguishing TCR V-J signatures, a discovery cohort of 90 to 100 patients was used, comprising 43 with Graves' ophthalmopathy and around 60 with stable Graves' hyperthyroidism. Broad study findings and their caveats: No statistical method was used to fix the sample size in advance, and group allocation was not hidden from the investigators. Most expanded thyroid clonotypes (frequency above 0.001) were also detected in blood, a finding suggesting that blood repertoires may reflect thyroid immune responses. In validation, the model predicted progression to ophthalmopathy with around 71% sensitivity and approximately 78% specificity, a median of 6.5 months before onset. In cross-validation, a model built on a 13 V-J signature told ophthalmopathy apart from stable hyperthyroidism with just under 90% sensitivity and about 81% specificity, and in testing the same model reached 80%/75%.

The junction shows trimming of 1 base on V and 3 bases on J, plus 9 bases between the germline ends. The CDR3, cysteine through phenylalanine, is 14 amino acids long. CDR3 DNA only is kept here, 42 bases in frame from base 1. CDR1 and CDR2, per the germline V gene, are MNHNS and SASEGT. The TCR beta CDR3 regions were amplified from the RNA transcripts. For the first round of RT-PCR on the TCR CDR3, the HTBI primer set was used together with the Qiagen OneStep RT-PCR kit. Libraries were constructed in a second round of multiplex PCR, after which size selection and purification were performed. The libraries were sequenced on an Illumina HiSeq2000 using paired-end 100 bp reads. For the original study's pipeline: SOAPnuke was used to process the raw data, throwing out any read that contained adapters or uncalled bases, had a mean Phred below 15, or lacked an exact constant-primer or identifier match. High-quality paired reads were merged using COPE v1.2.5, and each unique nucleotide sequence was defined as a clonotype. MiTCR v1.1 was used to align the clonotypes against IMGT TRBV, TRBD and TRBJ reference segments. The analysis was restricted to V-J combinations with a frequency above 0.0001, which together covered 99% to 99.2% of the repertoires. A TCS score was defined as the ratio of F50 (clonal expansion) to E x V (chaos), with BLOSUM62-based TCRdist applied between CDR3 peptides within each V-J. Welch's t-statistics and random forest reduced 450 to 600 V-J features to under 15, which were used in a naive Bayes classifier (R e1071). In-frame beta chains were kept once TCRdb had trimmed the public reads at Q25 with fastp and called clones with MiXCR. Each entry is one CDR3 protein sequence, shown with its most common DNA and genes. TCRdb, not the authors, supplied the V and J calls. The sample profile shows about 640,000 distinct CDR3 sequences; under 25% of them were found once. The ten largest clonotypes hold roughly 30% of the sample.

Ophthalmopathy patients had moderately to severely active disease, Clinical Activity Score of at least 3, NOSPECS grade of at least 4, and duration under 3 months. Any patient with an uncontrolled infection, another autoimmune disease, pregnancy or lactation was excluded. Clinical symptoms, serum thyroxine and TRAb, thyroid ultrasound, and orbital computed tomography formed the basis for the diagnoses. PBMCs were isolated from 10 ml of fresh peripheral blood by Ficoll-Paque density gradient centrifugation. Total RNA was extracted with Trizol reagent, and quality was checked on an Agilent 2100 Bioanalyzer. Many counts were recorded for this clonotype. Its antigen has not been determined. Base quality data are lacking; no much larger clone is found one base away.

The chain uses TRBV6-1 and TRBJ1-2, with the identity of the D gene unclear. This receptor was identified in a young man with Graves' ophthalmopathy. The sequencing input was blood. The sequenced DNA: TGTGCCAGCAGTGAAGGGGTCAGAGACTATGGCTACACCTTC. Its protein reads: CASSEGVRDYGYTF.